This T cell receptor (beta chain) was identified in a study of beta chain features in type 1 diabetes. Study results and limitations: PCR could preferentially amplify shorter templates, alike in patients and controls. Still unanswered here is whether HLA type influences TCRB rearrangement.

Isolated RNA was reverse transcribed in full, so expressed TCRB transcripts were sequenced. Assay: immunoSEQ multiplex PCR; the TCRdb copy retains only in-frame clones and omits some. The sample has hundreds of thousands of clones; roughly 13% are singletons. This clone came up a few times. Antigen: not known. Additional DNA sequences in this sample encode the identical CDR3. Sequenced input: naive CD4+ T cells from blood. The TCR was taken from a man aged 18 to 30 in good health.

The CDR3 sequence: CASSLEGQPQHF. The CDR3 DNA reads as TGTGCCAGCAGCTTGGAGGGGCAGCCCCAGCATTTT. The chain combines TRBV7-3 with TRBJ1-5, with D perhaps TRBD1 (5 bases). Trimming took 3 bases from V and 7 from J, leaving 7 bases between them. The germline CDR1 and CDR2 sequences are SGHTA and FQGTGA. The CDR3 loop spans 12 amino acids.